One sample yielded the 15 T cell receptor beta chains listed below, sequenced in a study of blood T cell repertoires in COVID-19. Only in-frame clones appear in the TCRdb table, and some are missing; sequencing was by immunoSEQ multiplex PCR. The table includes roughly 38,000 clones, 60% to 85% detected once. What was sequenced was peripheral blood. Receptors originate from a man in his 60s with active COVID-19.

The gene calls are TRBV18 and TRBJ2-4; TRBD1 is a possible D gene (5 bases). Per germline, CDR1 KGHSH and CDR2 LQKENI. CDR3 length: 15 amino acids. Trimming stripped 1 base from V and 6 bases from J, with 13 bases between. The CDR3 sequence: CASSPQGVQGNIQYF. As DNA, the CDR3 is TGTGCCAGCTCACCACAAGGAGTGCAGGGAAACATTCAGTACTTC.

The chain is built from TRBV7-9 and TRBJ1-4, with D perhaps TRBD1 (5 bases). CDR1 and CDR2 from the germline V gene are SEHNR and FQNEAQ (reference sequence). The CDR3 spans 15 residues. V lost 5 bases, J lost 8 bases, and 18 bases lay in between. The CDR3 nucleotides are TGTGCCAGCAGCCCCTATCCGCGGGGGAGAGAAAAACTGTTTTTT. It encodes CASSPYPRGREKLFF. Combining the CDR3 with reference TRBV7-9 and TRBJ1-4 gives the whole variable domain DTGVSQNPRHKITKRGQNVTFRCDPISEHNRLYWYRQTLGQGPEFLTYFQNEAQLEKSRLLSDRFSAERPKGSFSTLEIQRTEQGDSAMYLCASSPYPRGREKLFFGSGTQLSVL.

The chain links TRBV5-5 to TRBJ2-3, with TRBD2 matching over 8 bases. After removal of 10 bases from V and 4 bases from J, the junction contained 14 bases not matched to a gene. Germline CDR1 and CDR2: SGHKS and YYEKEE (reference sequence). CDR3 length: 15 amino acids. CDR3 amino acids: CASREGGKDADTQYF. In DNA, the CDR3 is TGTGCCTCCCGGGAGGGGGGGAAGGATGCAGATACGCAGTATTTT. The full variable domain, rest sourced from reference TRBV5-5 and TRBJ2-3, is DAGVTQSPTHLIKTRGQQVTLRCSPISGHKSVSWYQQVLGQGPQFIFQYYEKEERGRGNFPDRFSARQFPNYSSELNVNALLLGDSALYLCASREGGKDADTQYFGPGTRLTVL.

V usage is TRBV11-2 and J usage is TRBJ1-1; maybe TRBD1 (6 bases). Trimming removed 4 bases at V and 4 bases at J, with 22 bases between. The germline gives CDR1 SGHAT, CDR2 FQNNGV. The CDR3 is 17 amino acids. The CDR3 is CASSSAGIKRGGTEAFF. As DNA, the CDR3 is TGTGCCAGCAGCTCGGCCGGGATCAAAAGGGGGGGCACTGAAGCTTTCTTT.

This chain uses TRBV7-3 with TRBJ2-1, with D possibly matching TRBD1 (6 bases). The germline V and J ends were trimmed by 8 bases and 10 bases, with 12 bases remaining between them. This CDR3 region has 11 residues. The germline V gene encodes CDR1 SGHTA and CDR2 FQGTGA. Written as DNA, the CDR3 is TGTGCCAGCTCAGGGGAAAGGGAGCAGTTCTTC. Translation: CASSGEREQFF.

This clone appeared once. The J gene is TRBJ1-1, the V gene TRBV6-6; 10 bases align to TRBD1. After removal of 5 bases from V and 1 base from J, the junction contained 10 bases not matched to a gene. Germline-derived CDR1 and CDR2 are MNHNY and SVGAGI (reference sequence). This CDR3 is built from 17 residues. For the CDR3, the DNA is TGTGCCAGCAGTCGGAGGGGGACAGGGGCCAAGAACACTGAAGCTTTCTTT. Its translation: CASSRRGTGAKNTEAFF.

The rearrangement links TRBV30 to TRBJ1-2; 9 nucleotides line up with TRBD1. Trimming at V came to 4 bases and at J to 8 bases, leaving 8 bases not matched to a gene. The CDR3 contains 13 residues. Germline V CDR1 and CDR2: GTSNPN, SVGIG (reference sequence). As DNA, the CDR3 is TGTGCCTGGACCCGCGGGACAGGGTCCGGCTACACCTTC. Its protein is CAWTRGTGSGYTF.

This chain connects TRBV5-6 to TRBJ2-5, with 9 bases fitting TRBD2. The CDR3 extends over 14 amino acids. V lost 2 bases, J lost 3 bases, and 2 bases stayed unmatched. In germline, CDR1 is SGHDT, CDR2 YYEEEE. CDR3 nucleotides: TGTGCCAGCAGCTTCTTAGCGGGGGAAGAGACCCAGTACTTC. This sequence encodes CASSFLAGEETQYF.

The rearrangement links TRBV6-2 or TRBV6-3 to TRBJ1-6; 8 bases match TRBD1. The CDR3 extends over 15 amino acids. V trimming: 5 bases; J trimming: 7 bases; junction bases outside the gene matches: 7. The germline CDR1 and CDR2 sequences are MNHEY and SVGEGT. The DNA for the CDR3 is TGTGCCAGCAGTGCACAGGGGGTCGGCAATTCACCCCTCCACTTT. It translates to CASSAQGVGNSPLHF.

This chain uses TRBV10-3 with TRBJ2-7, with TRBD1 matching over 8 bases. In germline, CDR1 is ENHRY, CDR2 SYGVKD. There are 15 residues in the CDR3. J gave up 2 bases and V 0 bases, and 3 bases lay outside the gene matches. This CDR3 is CAISESTGGAYEQYF. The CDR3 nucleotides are TGTGCCATCAGTGAGTCAACAGGGGGTGCCTACGAGCAGTACTTC.

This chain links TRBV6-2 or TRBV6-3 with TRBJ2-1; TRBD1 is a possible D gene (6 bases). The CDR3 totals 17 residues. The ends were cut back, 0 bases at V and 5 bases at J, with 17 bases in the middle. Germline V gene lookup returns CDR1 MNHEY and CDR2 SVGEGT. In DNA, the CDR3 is TGTGCCAGCAGTTACTCGACAGGAGAGGGAACGCACAATGAGCAGTTCTTC. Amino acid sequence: CASSYSTGEGTHNEQFF.

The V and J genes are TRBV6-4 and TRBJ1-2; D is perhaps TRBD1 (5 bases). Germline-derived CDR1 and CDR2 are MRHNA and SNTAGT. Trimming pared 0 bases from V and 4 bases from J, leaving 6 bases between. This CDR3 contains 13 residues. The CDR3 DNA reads TGTGCCAGCAGTGACTCGGGGGGCTATGGCTACACCTTC. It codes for CASSDSGGYGYTF.

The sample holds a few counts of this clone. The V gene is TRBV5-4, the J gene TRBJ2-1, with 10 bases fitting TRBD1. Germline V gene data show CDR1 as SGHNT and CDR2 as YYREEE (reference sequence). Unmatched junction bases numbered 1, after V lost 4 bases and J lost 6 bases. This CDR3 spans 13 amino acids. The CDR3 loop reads CASSRTGGNEQFF. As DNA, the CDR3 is TGTGCCAGCAGCCGGACAGGGGGCAATGAGCAGTTCTTC. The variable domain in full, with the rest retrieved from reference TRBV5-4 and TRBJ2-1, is ETGVTQSPTHLIKTRGQQVTLRCSSQSGHNTVSWYQQALGQGPQFIFQYYREEENGRGNFPPRFSGLQFPNYSSELNVNALELDDSALYLCASSRTGGNEQFFGPGTRLTVL.

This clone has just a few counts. In DNA form, the CDR3 reads TGTGCCAGCAGCACCTGGACAGGGGCGACTACTGAAGCTTTCTTT. Translation: CASSTWTGATTEAFF. This rearrangement joins TRBV2 to TRBJ1-1; 9 bases agree with TRBD1. This CDR3 comprises 15 residues. Losses at the gene ends were 6 bases for V and 5 bases for J; bases not matched to a gene: 10. Germline CDR1 and CDR2: SNHLY and FYNNEI.

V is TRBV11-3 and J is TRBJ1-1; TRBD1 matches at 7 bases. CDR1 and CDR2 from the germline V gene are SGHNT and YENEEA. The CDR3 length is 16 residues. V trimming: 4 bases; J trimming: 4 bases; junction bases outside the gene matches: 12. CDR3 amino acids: CASSSSYTGVGTEAFF. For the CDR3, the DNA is TGTGCCAGCAGCTCATCTTACACAGGGGTCGGCACTGAAGCTTTCTTT. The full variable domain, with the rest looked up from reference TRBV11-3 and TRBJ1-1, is EAGVVQSPRYKIIEKKQPVAFWCNPISGHNTLYWYLQNLGQGPELLIRYENEEAVDDSQLPKDRFSAERLKGVDSTLKIQPAELGDSAVYLCASSSSYTGVGTEAFFGQGTRLTVV.